Below are 23 T cell receptor beta chains sequenced from a single sample in a study of T cells in Graves' hyperthyroidism and ophthalmopathy. RNA transcripts served as the template for amplifying TCR beta CDR3 regions. The primer set for the first-round RT-PCR of the TCR CDR3 was HTBI. TCRdb re-derived calls from the multiplex PCR reads in MiXCR, one entry per CDR3 protein. Among about 290,000 distinct CDR3 sequences listed, roughly 15% were seen once. Material: blood. These receptors all stem from a woman aged 50 to 60 with Graves' hyperthyroidism that later progressed to Graves' ophthalmopathy.

This clonotype occurred many times. The rearrangement joins TRBV6-1 to TRBJ1-2; no definite D call. Deletions cut 0 bases from V and 4 bases from J, with 3 bases between. This CDR3 spans 12 amino acids. Germline-derived CDR1 and CDR2 are MNHNS and SASEGT. CDR3 protein: CASSEAGYGYTF. The CDR3 nucleotides are TGTGCCAGCAGTGAAGCCGGCTATGGCTACACCTTC.

The chain carries TRBV2 and TRBJ2-7, with TRBD1 as a possible D gene (6 bases). V was trimmed by 6 bases and J by 3 bases, leaving 15 bases between them. Germline V lookup: CDR1 SNHLY, CDR2 FYNNEI. This CDR3 spans 14 amino acids. The CDR3 reads CASRQDWGLYEQYF. CDR3 DNA: TGTGCCAGCAGACAGGACTGGGGGCTCTACGAGCAGTACTTC.

About this clonotype itself: Given a much more abundant clone one base away, this may be a read error. The CDR3 loop reads CSATDHYVQYF. Here the CDR3 DNA reads TGCAGCGCAACTGACCATTACGTGCAGTACTTC. The V gene is TRBV29-1, the J gene TRBJ2-7; D is unclear. This CDR3 comprises 11 residues. Germline-derived CDR1 and CDR2 are SQVTM and ANQGSEA.

There are many counts of this clonotype. The chain is built from TRBV28 and TRBJ2-4; unclear D gene. Trimming removed 2 bases from V and 3 bases from J, with 11 bases in between. This CDR3 spans 15 amino acids. The germline gives CDR1 MDHEN, CDR2 SYDVKM. CDR3 amino acids: CASSLKALVKNIQYF. CDR3 in DNA: TGTGCCAGCAGTTTAAAGGCTTTGGTCAAAAACATTCAGTACTTC.

This chain uses TRBV5-8 with TRBJ1-1; TRBD1 might be the D (6 bases). This CDR3 is 15 amino acids long. Germline V CDR1 and CDR2: SGHTS, YDEGEE. Trimming shortened V by 2 bases and J by 3 bases, and 14 bases separated the two germline ends. In DNA form, the CDR3 reads TGTGCCAGCAGCTTTGGGGGGCTATCCCACACTGAAGCTTTCTTT. Translated, it gives CASSFGGLSHTEAFF.

This clonotype appeared many times. The chain employs TRBV20-1 and TRBJ2-3; D tentatively fits TRBD1 or TRBD2 (7 bases each). Between the trimmed V and J ends, which lost 6 bases and 3 bases, there was a span of 25 bases. Per the germline V gene, CDR1 is DFQATT and CDR2 is SNEGSKA (reference sequence). The CDR3 totals 17 residues. This CDR3 is CSAGLNRGGGGTDTQYF. DNA of the CDR3: TGCAGTGCGGGCCTGAACAGGGGAGGGGGTGGAACAGATACGCAGTATTTT.

The rearrangement links TRBV4-2 to TRBJ2-1; 7 nucleotides align to TRBD1. CDR1 and CDR2 (germline): LGHNA, YNFKEQ. V dropped 4 bases and J dropped 5; count of bases not matched to a gene: 11. CDR3 length: 16 residues. For the CDR3, the DNA is TGTGCCAGCAGCCTTTTAGGACAGGTTGGGAACAATGAGCAGTTCTTC. It is translated as CASSLLGQVGNNEQFF.

This clonotype has ten or more counts. V and J are TRBV18 and TRBJ1-1; D is unresolved. The CDR3 covers 14 residues. Germline V lookup: CDR1 KGHSH, CDR2 LQKENI. Trimming removed 2 bases from V and 3 bases from J, with 10 bases in between. The CDR3 nucleotides are TGTGCCAGCTCACCAAGTGGGGTATACACTGAAGCTTTCTTT. It specifies CASSPSGVYTEAFF.

This clonotype was seen many times. This sequence joins TRBV6-2 or TRBV6-3 and TRBJ1-5; 7 nucleotides match TRBD1. CDR3 length: 14 residues. Germline V gives CDR1 MNHEY, CDR2 SVGEGT. V gave up 5 bases and J gave up 2 bases; unmatched junction bases: 3. The CDR3 nucleotides are TGTGCCAGCAGTCGGACAGGCGGCAATCAGCCCCAGCATTTT. This translates into CASSRTGGNQPQHF.

This clonotype showed up many times. The rearrangement links TRBV7-9 to TRBJ2-1; D is perhaps TRBD2 (6 bases). The germline gives CDR1 SEHNR, CDR2 FQNEAQ (reference sequence). V lost 5 bases to trimming and J lost 8 bases, with 16 bases between them. The CDR3 has 14 residues. CDR3 bases: TGTGCCAGCAGCACGACTAGACACAGCGATGAGCAGTTCTTC. This translates into CASSTTRHSDEQFF.

This clonotype was found many times. The chain has TRBV27 and TRBJ2-3, with D perhaps being TRBD1 or TRBD2 (5 bases each). The CDR3 is made up of 17 amino acids. V was clipped by 3 bases and J by 0 bases, with 16 bases between them. Germline CDR1 MNHEY, CDR2 SMNVEV (reference sequence). DNA for the CDR3: TGTGCCAGCAGTTTGAGGGGTGTGGAACAGAGCACAGATACGCAGTATTTT. It is translated as CASSLRGVEQSTDTQYF.

The chain links TRBV15 to TRBJ2-1, with D possibly being TRBD1 (6 bases). V shed 2 bases and J shed 4 bases, with 15 bases lying between them. There are 16 residues in the CDR3. Germline CDR1 reads LNHNV; CDR2 reads YYDKDF (reference sequence). The CDR3 DNA sequence: TGTGCCACCAGCAGATCCCGAGGACAGACGTACAATGAGCAGTTCTTC. As protein: CATSRSRGQTYNEQFF.

This clonotype was seen at least ten times. The chain is built from TRBV28 and TRBJ2-7, with a possible D match to TRBD1 (6 bases). This CDR3 has 16 amino acids. Trimming pared 5 bases from V and 1 base from J, leaving 18 bases between. Per germline, CDR1 MDHEN and CDR2 SYDVKM. The CDR3 reads CASSGPRTALSYEQYF. CDR3 coding DNA: TGTGCCAGCAGTGGACCTCGGACAGCTCTTTCCTACGAGCAGTACTTC.

As to this clonotype: This may be a read error, as it is one base from a much larger clone. This chain connects TRBV28 to TRBJ1-1; D gene unclear. The CDR3 sequence is 18 residues long. V shed 1 base and J shed 5 bases, with 23 bases lying between them. Germline V gene sequence: CDR1 MDHEN, CDR2 SYDVKM. The CDR3 region is CASSLSGWEAGSGTEAFF. In nucleotides, the CDR3 is TGTGCCAGCAGTTTATCCGGTTGGGAGGCTGGCAGTGGGACTGAAGCTTTCTTT.

This clonotype was counted once. J is TRBJ1-6 and V is TRBV25-1, with D unresolved. Trimming shortened V by 4 bases and J by 0 bases, and 7 bases separated the two germline ends. Germline V gene lookup returns CDR1 MGHDK and CDR2 SYGVNS. The CDR3 is made up of 15 amino acids. The CDR3 coding sequence is TGTGCCAGCAGTGCGGGTAGCTCCTATAATTCACCCCTCCACTTT. Amino acids: CASSAGSSYNSPLHF.

This clonotype was seen many times. The chain joins TRBV6-1 to TRBJ1-1; possible D gene TRBD1, 5 bases. The CDR3 spans 11 residues. Germline CDR1 MNHNS, CDR2 SASEGT. The V end lost 6 bases, the J end lost 4 bases, and 6 bases lay between the germline ends. CDR3 sequence: CASRRGTEAFF. CDR3 DNA: TGTGCCAGCAGGAGGGGCACTGAAGCTTTCTTT.

This clonotype was detected ten times or more. The V call is TRBV18, the J call TRBJ2-2; 12 bases agree with TRBD1. CDR3 length equals 15 residues. V gave up 4 bases and J gave up 7 bases; unmatched junction bases: 4. Per germline, CDR1 KGHSH and CDR2 LQKENI. The DNA for the CDR3 is TGTGCCAGCTCACTGGGACAGGGGGCCGTCGGGGAGCTGTTTTTT. Protein: CASSLGQGAVGELFF.

This clonotype appeared many times. The chain combines TRBV5-1 with TRBJ1-1, with 7 positions matching TRBD1. The CDR3 sequence is 14 residues long. CDR1 and CDR2 (germline): SGHRS, YFSETQ. Trimming cost V 8 bases and J 1 base; bases outside gene matches: 8. The CDR3: CASIQGRGNTEAFF. CDR3 sequence (DNA): TGCGCCAGTATACAGGGGAGAGGGAACACTGAAGCTTTCTTT.

Ten or more counts support this clonotype. This chain links TRBV14 with TRBJ2-2; no definite D call. The length of the CDR3 is 16 residues. Germline V gene sequence: CDR1 SGHDN, CDR2 FVKESK. V lost 0 bases to trimming and J lost 5 bases, with 13 bases between them. CDR3 residues: CASSQDDRFGTGELFF. The CDR3 DNA follows: TGTGCCAGCAGCCAAGATGATAGGTTCGGAACCGGGGAGCTGTTTTTT.

This clonotype appeared many times. V is TRBV7-9 and J is TRBJ2-3, with D perhaps matching TRBD2 (6 bases). Germline lookup yields CDR1 SEHNR and CDR2 FQNEAQ (reference sequence). Trimming removed 5 bases at V and 2 bases at J, with 11 bases between. This CDR3 spans 14 amino acids. CDR3 residues: CASSLWDFTDTQYF. The CDR3 DNA sequence: TGTGCCAGCAGCCTATGGGACTTCACAGATACGCAGTATTTT.

This clonotype was picked up many times. V and J are TRBV28 and TRBJ2-5; perhaps TRBD1 as D (6 bases). The V end lost 4 bases, the J end lost 5 bases, and 17 bases lay between the germline ends. Germline V gene sequence: CDR1 MDHEN, CDR2 SYDVKM. This CDR3 spans 15 amino acids. The CDR3 DNA follows: TGTGCCAGCAGTTCCGGGGCAGGGGTCGGGGAGACCCAGTACTTC. It yields the protein CASSSGAGVGETQYF.

This clonotype has a count of ten or more. This sequence joins TRBV5-1 and TRBJ2-5, with TRBD2 as a possible D gene (5 bases). The V end lost 4 bases, the J end lost 2 bases, and 18 bases lay between the germline ends. Germline CDR1 SGHRS, CDR2 YFSETQ. The CDR3 consists of 16 residues. CDR3 loop: CASSPGVASGQETQYF. The CDR3 nucleotides read TGCGCCAGCAGCCCTGGCGTAGCGTCAGGACAAGAGACCCAGTACTTC.

This clonotype was seen a few times. This chain links TRBV3-1 with TRBJ1-3; D is undetermined. This CDR3 region has 15 residues. Germline lookup yields CDR1 LGHDT and CDR2 YNNKEL (reference sequence). Trimming took 3 bases from V and 0 from J, leaving 9 bases between them. The CDR3 DNA sequence: TGTGCCAGCAGCCAGGGAACCCGCTCTGGAAACACCATATATTTT. It codes for CASSQGTRSGNTIYF.